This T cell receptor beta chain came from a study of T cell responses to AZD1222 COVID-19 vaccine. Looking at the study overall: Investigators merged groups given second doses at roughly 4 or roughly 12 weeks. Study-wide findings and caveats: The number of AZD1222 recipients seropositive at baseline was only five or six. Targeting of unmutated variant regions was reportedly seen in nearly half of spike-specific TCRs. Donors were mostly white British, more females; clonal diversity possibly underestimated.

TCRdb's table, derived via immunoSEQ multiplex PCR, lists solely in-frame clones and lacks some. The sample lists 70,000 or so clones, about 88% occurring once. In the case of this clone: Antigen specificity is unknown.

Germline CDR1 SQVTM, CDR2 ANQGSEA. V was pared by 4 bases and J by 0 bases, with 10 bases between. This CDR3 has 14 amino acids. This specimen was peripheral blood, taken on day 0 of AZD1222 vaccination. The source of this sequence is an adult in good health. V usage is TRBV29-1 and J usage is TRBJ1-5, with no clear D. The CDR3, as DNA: TGCAGCGTTGGTGAATACAATAGCAATCAGCCCCAGCATTTT. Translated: CSVGEYNSNQPQHF.